This is a list of T cell receptor beta chains from one sample in a study of blood T cell repertoires in COVID-19. The data were produced by immunoSEQ multiplex PCR, yet TCRdb's version contains in-frame clones alone and is incomplete. The sample has tens of thousands of clones, roughly 81% seen once. Sequenced material: peripheral blood. These receptors all come from a woman aged 55-69 years with acute or convalescent COVID-19. The CDR3 runs from the conserved cysteine through the conserved F or W. The D gene is left open where the match is weak. Clone size is given for some rows only: seen once, a few or many times, or a class if the clone is expanded.

D	size	V	J	DNA	CDR3
.	.	TRBV6-4	TRBJ2-1	TGTGCCAGCAGTCTACTGGCTAGCTCCTACAATGAGCAGTTCTTC	CASSLLASSYNEQFF
TRBD1	once	TRBV5-8	TRBJ1-2	TGTGCCAGCAGGATTAAGACAGGGGGCTCCTATGGCTACACCTTC	CASRIKTGGSYGYTF
.	few	TRBV19	TRBJ1-4	TGTGCCAGTAGAAACAGAAGTACAACTAATGAAAAACTGTTTTTT	CASRNRSTTNEKLFF
TRBD2	.	TRBV29-1	TRBJ2-2	TGCAGCGGGCAGACTAGCGGGGGTACCGGGGAGCTGTTTTTT	CSGQTSGGTGELFF
.	.	TRBV6-5	TRBJ1-5	TGTGCCAGCAGTTTCACAGGGTCGGCTCAGCCCCAGCATTTT	CASSFTGSAQPQHF
.	.	TRBV30	TRBJ1-4	TGTGCCTGGAGTGTCTCCGGACGGGGGAATGAAAAACTGTTTTTT	CAWSVSGRGNEKLFF
TRBD1	once	TRBV2	TRBJ2-3	TGTGCCAGTACCTTCGGAGGGACAGGGGTGGCAGATACGCAGTATTTT	CASTFGGTGVADTQYF
.	few	TRBV6-5	TRBJ1-2	TGTGCCAGCAGTCCCGTGGGGGGTAACTATGGCTACACCTTC	CASSPVGGNYGYTF
.	.	TRBV9	TRBJ1-1	TGTGCCAGCAGCACACCCGGGGAGGGCACTGAAGCTTTCTTT	CASSTPGEGTEAFF
.	few	TRBV6-1	TRBJ1-1	TGTGCCAGCAGTGCTCTAGCCGGACAGATAAACACTGAAGCTTTCTTT	CASSALAGQINTEAFF
.	.	TRBV7-2	TRBJ2-3	TGTGCCAGCAGCTTAGCCAGGGTAAATACGCAGTATTTT	CASSLARVNTQYF
TRBD2	.	TRBV7-3	TRBJ2-1	TGTGCCAGCAGCCTCGGGACTAGTGGGGCGTCCTACAATGAGCAGTTCTTC	CASSLGTSGASYNEQFF
TRBD2	few	TRBV11-2	TRBJ2-1	TGTGCCAGCAGCTCAGGGACTAACTACAATGAGCAGTTCTTC	CASSSGTNYNEQFF
TRBD1	.	TRBV5-1	TRBJ1-4	TGCGCCAGCAGCCGCTCAGGGGGCGCGGACGAAAAACTGTTTTTT	CASSRSGGADEKLFF
.	.	TRBV3-1/TRBV3-2	TRBJ1-1	TGTGCCAGCAGCAAGGGGCCTGACAGGAAGAAAGCTTTCTTT	CASSKGPDRKKAFF
TRBD1	few	TRBV30	TRBJ1-4	TGTGCCTGGAGTCCCCAGCAGGGGGCTGAAAAACTGTTTTTT	CAWSPQQGAEKLFF
.	once	TRBV2	TRBJ1-1	TGTGCCAGCAGTGAGGCACAGGCAGACACTGAAGCTTTCTTT	CASSEAQADTEAFF
.	.	TRBV5-1	TRBJ2-3	TGCGCCAGCAGCACCGGCCAGGGGGGATTAGATACGCAGTATTTT	CASSTGQGGLDTQYF
TRBD2	.	TRBV28	TRBJ2-1	TGTGCCAGCCCCCCTGAAAGCGGGGCTTTGGATGAGCAGTTCTTC	CASPPESGALDEQFF
TRBD2	.	TRBV10-3	TRBJ2-7	TGTGCCACTCTAGCGGGAGCGTCCTACGAGCAGTACTTC	CATLAGASYEQYF
.	.	TRBV5-6	TRBJ2-5	TGTGCCAGCAGCTCCGGACCTGGGGGGAGGGAGACCCAGTACTTC	CASSSGPGGRETQYF
.	.	TRBV6-5	TRBJ2-5	TGTGCCACGGACTACCAAGAGACCCAGTACTTC	CATDYQETQYF
TRBD2	.	TRBV7-8	TRBJ2-7	TGTGCCAGCAGCGAGGGACTAGCGGGGGAGCAGTACTTC	CASSEGLAGEQYF
TRBD1	.	TRBV6-5	TRBJ2-5	TGTGCCAGCAGTTCCTTACAGGGGTCGGAGACCCAGTACTTC	CASSSLQGSETQYF
TRBD1	.	TRBV5-5	TRBJ2-7	TGTGCCAGCAGCTTGGAGGGGACAGGGGGCCACTACGAGCAGTACTTC	CASSLEGTGGHYEQYF
.	.	TRBV25-1	TRBJ1-3	TGTGCCAGCAGTGAAATGAGTACTCTCTCTGGAAACACCATATATTTT	CASSEMSTLSGNTIYF
.	.	TRBV6-1	TRBJ2-1	TGTGCCAGCCATTTAAACCGGGACTCGCACAATGAGCAGTTCTTC	CASHLNRDSHNEQFF
TRBD1	.	TRBV12-3/TRBV12-4	TRBJ1-2	TGTGCCAGCAAATGGGACAGGGACTATGGCTACACCTTC	CASKWDRDYGYTF